This T cell receptor (beta chain) was captured in a study of blood T cell repertoires in COVID-19. In the study overall: COVID-19 samples from acute and convalescent phases originated in the United States, Italy and Spain. PBMCs, B-cell-depleted T cells, or T cells were the source of the cDNA or gDNA that made up the material.

V lost 6 bases, J lost 0 bases, and 12 bases lay in between. The CDR3 loop spans 14 amino acids. Germline loops: CDR1 ENHRY, CDR2 SYGVKD. The authors' processing: Reference gene primer amplification in the assay estimated nucleated cell counts. The table came from immunoSEQ multiplex PCR; TCRdb's copy has only in-frame clones and leaves some out. That table furnishes V, J and clone size, whereas the DNA furnished D and trimming. The sample carries about 290,000 clones, around four fifths recorded once. This clone was seen only a few times. The sequence was obtained from a woman between 50 and 59 years old with active or convalescent COVID-19. The chain recombines TRBV10-3 with TRBJ2-7; D not certain. Material: peripheral blood. The DNA for the CDR3 is TGTGCCATCAGCAAGAAGACTGGCTCCTACGAGCAGTACTTC. This gives the protein CAISKKTGSYEQYF.